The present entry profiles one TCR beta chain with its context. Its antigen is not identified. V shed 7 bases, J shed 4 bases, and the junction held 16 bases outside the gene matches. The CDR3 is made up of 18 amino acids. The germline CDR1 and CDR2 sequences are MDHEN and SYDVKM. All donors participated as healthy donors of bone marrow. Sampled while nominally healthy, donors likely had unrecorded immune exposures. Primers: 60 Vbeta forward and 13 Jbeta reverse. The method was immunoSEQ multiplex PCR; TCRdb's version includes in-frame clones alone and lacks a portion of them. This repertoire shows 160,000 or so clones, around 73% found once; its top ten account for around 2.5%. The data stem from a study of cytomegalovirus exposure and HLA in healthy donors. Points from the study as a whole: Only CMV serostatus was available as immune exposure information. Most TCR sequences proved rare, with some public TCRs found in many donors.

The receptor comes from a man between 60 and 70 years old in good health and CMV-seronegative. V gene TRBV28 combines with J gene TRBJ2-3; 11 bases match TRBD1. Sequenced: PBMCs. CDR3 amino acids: CASMAHPGQGGRPDTQYF. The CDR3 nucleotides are TGTGCCAGCATGGCTCACCCGGGACAGGGGGGGAGGCCAGATACGCAGTATTTT.